This is a list of T cell receptor beta chains from one sample in a study of blood T cell repertoires in COVID-19. Clones were sequenced by immunoSEQ multiplex PCR, and TCRdb holds only the in-frame ones, with some missing. In the table there are 250,000 to 300,000 clones, roughly 88% of which are singletons. The sequenced sample was peripheral blood. These receptors came from a woman aged 70-85 years with acute or convalescent COVID-19. Each CDR3 is given with its conserved first and last residue. Each record gives: J gene, D gene, V gene, clone size, CDR3 DNA, CDR3 protein. D genes are given only for firm matches. Not all rows give a size; the values are once, few, many and, for expanded clones, a class.

TRBJ2-5 | TRBD2 | TRBV5-5 | few | TGTGCCAGCGGCCTTGGGCTAGCGGGGGGGACAGAGACCCAGTACTTC | CASGLGLAGGTETQYF
TRBJ2-7 | - | TRBV6-5 | - | TGTGCCAGCAGCCGGGACGGGAGCTCCTACGAGCAGTACTTC | CASSRDGSSYEQYF
TRBJ1-2 | - | TRBV14 | - | TGTGCCAGCAGCCAACGAGGGGGTCTTGCTGGCTACACCTTC | CASSQRGGLAGYTF
TRBJ1-1 | TRBD1 | TRBV6-5 | - | TGTGCCAGCAGCATACAGGGGGTGGTTGAAGCTTTCTTT | CASSIQGVVEAFF
TRBJ2-3 | TRBD1 | TRBV2 | - | TGTGCCAGCAGTGTTGATGAGGGGGCGGAAACAGATACGCAGTATTTT | CASSVDEGAETDTQYF
TRBJ2-1 | TRBD2 | TRBV7-9 | once | TGTGCCAGCAGCCGAGGACTAGCGGGGGGGCAGAATGAGCAGTTCTTC | CASSRGLAGGQNEQFF
TRBJ1-5 | - | TRBV4-1 | - | TGCGCCAGCAGTGGCACAGAAGGTTATCAGCCCCAGCATTTT | CASSGTEGYQPQHF
TRBJ1-5 | - | TRBV4-1 | once | TGCGCCAGCAGCCAGGGGACACAACCATATAATCAGCCCCAGCATTTT | CASSQGTQPYNQPQHF
TRBJ1-2 | - | TRBV6-5 | - | TGTGCCAGCATGCTTAGGGGTAGCTATGGCTACACCTTC | CASMLRGSYGYTF
TRBJ1-5 | - | TRBV21-1 | few | TGTGCCAGAAGCAAAAGGGGGGACAGGAATCAGCCCCAGCATTTT | CARSKRGDRNQPQHF
TRBJ2-1 | TRBD2 | TRBV10-1 | - | TGCGCCAGCAGCGAGGGACTAGCGGGACCCCAGGGTGAGCAGTTCTTC | CASSEGLAGPQGEQFF
TRBJ2-3 | TRBD2 | TRBV7-2 | - | TGTGCCAGCAGTCTTGGACTAGCGACAGATACGCAGTATTTT | CASSLGLATDTQYF
TRBJ2-5 | TRBD1 | TRBV5-1 | - | TGCGCCAGCAGCGTTGTGGGGCAGGGGGCAGAGACCCAGTACTTC | CASSVVGQGAETQYF
TRBJ1-3 | - | TRBV2 | - | TGTGCCAGCAAGGATACTATCTCTGGAAACACCATATATTTT | CASKDTISGNTIYF
TRBJ1-1 | TRBD1 | TRBV14 | - | TGTGCCAGCAGCGTACAACAGGGGGGAGCTTTCTTT | CASSVQQGGAFF
TRBJ1-2 | TRBD1 | TRBV18 | - | TGTGCCAGCTCACCCCGGGACAGGGGACACTATGGCTACACCTTC | CASSPRDRGHYGYTF
TRBJ2-1 | TRBD2 | TRBV7-9 | - | TGTGCCAGCAGCTCCTCGACTAGCGGGGGACGATACGGGCAGTTCTTC | CASSSSTSGGRYGQFF
TRBJ2-7 | TRBD2 | TRBV30 | - | TGTGCCTGGAGTCCACTAGCGGGGGCCTACGAGCAGTACTTC | CAWSPLAGAYEQYF
TRBJ2-7 | TRBD1 | TRBV19 | - | TGTGCCAGTAGTATTGGGCAGGGGGCCTCCTACGAGCAGTACTTC | CASSIGQGASYEQYF
TRBJ2-5 | - | TRBV15 | - | TGTGCCACCAGCAGAGCCGGACAGCAAGAGACCCAGTACTTC | CATSRAGQQETQYF
TRBJ2-5 | TRBD1 | TRBV13 | once | TGTGCCAGCAGCACCACGGGACAGGGGGAAGAGACCCAGTACTTC | CASSTTGQGEETQYF
TRBJ2-1 | - | TRBV3-1/TRBV3-2 | - | TGTGCCAGCAGCCAATACGGAGCGGGTGAGCAGTTCTTC | CASSQYGAGEQFF
TRBJ1-2 | - | TRBV7-9 | - | TGTGCCAGCCTAGGTGGGGCGCCGCTCGGCTACACCTTC | CASLGGAPLGYTF